Listed below are T cell receptor beta chains from one sample, sequenced in a study of vaccination effects on CD4 cells after COVID-19. TCRdb's table, derived via immunoSEQ multiplex PCR, lists solely in-frame clones and lacks some. This table has around 30,000 clones, about 72% appearing once. Their antigen targets remain unknown. The material was CD4+ T cells from PBMCs cultured with HCoV-229E spike peptides, obtained before COVID-19 vaccination. These TCRs come from a human donor who received a COVID-19 vaccine. CDR3s include the opening cysteine and the closing phenylalanine or tryptophan. D genes are given only for firm matches. Only part of the rows carry a size: once, few, many, or a class if the clone is expanded.

>14|TRBD1|.|TRBJ1-5|TRBV30
CAWSGGDRYQPQHF
>14|TRBD1|.|TRBJ2-7|TRBV29-1
CSAHMDRNPREQYF
>13|.|.|TRBJ1-1|TRBV7-8
CASSLQWNTEAFF
>13|.|.|TRBJ2-3|TRBV28
CASRRQSTDTQYF
>13|.|.|TRBJ2-1|TRBV2
CASKKPGRNEQFF
>18|TRBD2|.|TRBJ2-3|TRBV7-2
CASSQTTSGGISTDTQYF
>14|.|.|TRBJ2-1|TRBV28
CASSALAGYNEQFF
>14|.|.|TRBJ2-2|TRBV15
CATREVGGTGELFF
>15|.|.|TRBJ2-5|TRBV28
CASTLTDRIQETQYF
>14|.|.|TRBJ1-4|TRBV19
CASSIEGRGEKLFF
>12|.|medium-sized|TRBJ1-2|TRBV29-1
CSVVLGSYGYTF
>17|.|once|TRBJ2-2|TRBV25-1
CASSEWVLGGNTGELFF
>14|.|.|TRBJ2-7|TRBV5-1
CASSPQGTTYEQYF
>18|TRBD2|.|TRBJ2-2|TRBV18
CASSPRLASGANTGELFF
>17|.|.|TRBJ1-1|TRBV7-2
CASSLAYGSDSNTEAFF
>15|TRBD1|.|TRBJ1-4|TRBV14
CASRRQGATNEKLFF
>15|.|once|TRBJ2-1|TRBV5-5
CASSLEASLYNEQFF
>13|TRBD2|once|TRBJ2-7|TRBV28
CASTRAGVYEQYF
>15|.|.|TRBJ1-4|TRBV27
CASSLWGTTNEKLFF
>12|TRBD2|.|TRBJ2-1|TRBV30
CAWSSGDNEQFF
>18|.|.|TRBJ2-3|TRBV11-2
CASSLYEIGGGLGDTQYF
>12|.|few|TRBJ1-3|TRBV3-1/TRBV3-2
CASSPSGNTIYF
>13|.|once|TRBJ1-5|TRBV5-1
CASSLDVNQPQHF
>15|TRBD2|.|TRBJ2-1|TRBV18
CASSPSTSGIHEQFF
>12|.|.|TRBJ2-7|TRBV2
CASSGSMPEQYF
>14|.|.|TRBJ2-7|TRBV5-5
CASSWGLGTYEQYF
>14|TRBD1|.|TRBJ2-7|TRBV5-4
CASSPPGRGYEQYF
>15|.|few|TRBJ1-4|TRBV6-1
CASSEFGRSGEKLFF
>14|.|few|TRBJ1-2|TRBV19
CASSRRDHHGLYTF
>11|.|many|TRBJ1-2|TRBV20-1
CSATDSIGYTF
>13|.|.|TRBJ1-2|TRBV30
CAWSLTAVYGYTF
>17|TRBD2|.|TRBJ2-4|TRBV19
CASSMPGLADVKNIQYF
>17|.|.|TRBJ2-2|TRBV6-1
CASSEFDGPGGTGELFF
>14|TRBD1|few|TRBJ2-3|TRBV18
CASSPGTGTDTQYF
>13|TRBD1|.|TRBJ1-2|TRBV5-4
CASSRDRVGGYTF
>13|TRBD1|.|TRBJ1-2|TRBV12-3/TRBV12-4
CASSPDRNYGYTF
>14|TRBD2|large|TRBJ2-4|TRBV2
CASSWTSGGSIQYF
>14|.|.|TRBJ1-2|TRBV6-5
CASTLRGGNDGYTF
>15|TRBD1|few|TRBJ1-2|TRBV9
CASSGGQGSLYGYTF
>16|.|.|TRBJ1-4|TRBV18
CASSPGVWATNEKLFF
>12|.|.|TRBJ2-1|TRBV4-2
CASSQDVRQWFF
>14|TRBD1|.|TRBJ2-7|TRBV27
CASSPGTGAGEQYF
>15|TRBD1|.|TRBJ1-2|TRBV7-2
CASSFFTGTDYGYTF
>14|TRBD2|.|TRBJ2-7|TRBV30
CAWRFSGGTYEQYF
>14|TRBD2|.|TRBJ2-5|TRBV5-6
CASSGLARQETQYF
>16|TRBD2|.|TRBJ2-3|TRBV15
CATSENTGTITDTQYF
>12|.|once|TRBJ1-1|TRBV5-1
CASSYGQSEAFF
>14|TRBD1|.|TRBJ1-2|TRBV5-1
CASSTGQAIYGYTF
>15|.|.|TRBJ1-1|TRBV7-8
CASSLGRQMNTEAFF
>11|.|once|TRBJ1-2|TRBV12-3/TRBV12-4
CASSFRGGYTF
>13|.|.|TRBJ2-7|TRBV3-1/TRBV3-2
CASSRGPGYEQYF
>15|.|.|TRBJ1-2|TRBV7-2
CASSPQTGSNYGYTF
>14|.|.|TRBJ2-2|TRBV6-5
CASSYEVNTGELFF